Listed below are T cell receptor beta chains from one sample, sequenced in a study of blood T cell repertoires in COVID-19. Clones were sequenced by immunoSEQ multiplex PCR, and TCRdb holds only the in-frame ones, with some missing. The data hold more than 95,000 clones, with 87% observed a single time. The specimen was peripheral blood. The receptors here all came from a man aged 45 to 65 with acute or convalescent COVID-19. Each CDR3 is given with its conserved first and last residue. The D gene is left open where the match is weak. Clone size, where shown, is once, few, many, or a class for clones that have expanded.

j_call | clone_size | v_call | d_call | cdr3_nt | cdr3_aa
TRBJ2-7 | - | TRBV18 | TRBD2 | TGTGCCAGCTCACGGACTAGCGGGAGGCCCTACGAGCAGTACTTC | CASSRTSGRPYEQYF
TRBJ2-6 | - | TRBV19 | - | TGTGCCAGCCGAACGTCAGGCTCTGGGGCCAACGTCCTGACTTTC | CASRTSGSGANVLTF
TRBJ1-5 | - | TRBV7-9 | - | TGTGCCAGCAGCCTGGGGGGACGCTACCAGCCCCAGCATTTT | CASSLGGRYQPQHF
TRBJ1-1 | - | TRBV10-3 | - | TGTGCCACCCACAATACAGGACAAGGGAACACTGAAGCTTTCTTT | CATHNTGQGNTEAFF
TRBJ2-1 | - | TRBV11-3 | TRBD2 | TGTGCCAGCAGCTTATTGGCGGGAGGGCAGAACAATGAGCAGTTCTTC | CASSLLAGGQNNEQFF
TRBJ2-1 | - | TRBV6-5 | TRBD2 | TGTGCCAGCACGGGGGGTAGAGGGGTTAACAATGAGCAGTTCTTC | CASTGGRGVNNEQFF
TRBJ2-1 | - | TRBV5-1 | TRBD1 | TGCGCCAGCAGCACCGCCGGACAGGGGGAAAAGCAGTTCTTC | CASSTAGQGEKQFF
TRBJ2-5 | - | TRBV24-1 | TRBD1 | TGTGCCACCAGTCATTTCGACAGGGCTGAAGAGACCCAGTACTTC | CATSHFDRAEETQYF
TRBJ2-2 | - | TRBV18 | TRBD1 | TGTGCCAGCACGGGACAGGGCGGGACCGGGGAGCTGTTTTTT | CASTGQGGTGELFF
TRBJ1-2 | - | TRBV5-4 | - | TGTGCCAGCAGCTTGCAGGGAAGAGTGAGTGGCTACACCTTC | CASSLQGRVSGYTF
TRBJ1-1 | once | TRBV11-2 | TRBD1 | TGTGCCAGCAGCTTAGGGACAGGGGGCATGAACACTGAAGCTTTCTTT | CASSLGTGGMNTEAFF
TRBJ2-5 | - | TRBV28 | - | TGTGCCAGTTACGCGGGGACCCAACAAGAGACCCAGTACTTC | CASYAGTQQETQYF
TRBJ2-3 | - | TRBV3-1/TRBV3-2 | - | TGTGCCAGCAGCCAGCGGCGGGGAAGCACAGATACGCAGTATTTT | CASSQRRGSTDTQYF
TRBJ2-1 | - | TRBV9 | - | TGTGCCAGCAGCTACCGTAGCGGAAGCTCCTACAATGAGCAGTTCTTC | CASSYRSGSSYNEQFF
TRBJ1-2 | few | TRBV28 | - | TGTGCCAGCAGCTCTACTTATGGCTACACCTTC | CASSSTYGYTF
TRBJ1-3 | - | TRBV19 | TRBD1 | TGTGCCAGTACCCGGGACAGAGTGAGCTCTGGAAACACCATATATTTT | CASTRDRVSSGNTIYF
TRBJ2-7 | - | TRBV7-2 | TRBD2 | TGTGCCAGCAGCTTTTCTAGCGGGTACGAGCAGTACTTC | CASSFSSGYEQYF
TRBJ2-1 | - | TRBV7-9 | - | TGTGCCAGCAACTCTAAAAAACCATGGGAGCAGTTCTTC | CASNSKKPWEQFF
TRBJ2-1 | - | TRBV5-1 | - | TGCGCCAGCAGCTTGTCTAGTGAGCAGTTCTTC | CASSLSSEQFF
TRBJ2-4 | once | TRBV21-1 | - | TGTGCCAGCAGCAAGACTCGCGGGAGGGGGAAAAACATTCAGTACTTC | CASSKTRGRGKNIQYF
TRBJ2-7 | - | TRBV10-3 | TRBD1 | TGTGCCATCAGTTGGGACAGGGGGCGAGGCTACGAGCAGTACTTC | CAISWDRGRGYEQYF
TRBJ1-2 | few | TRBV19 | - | TGTGCCAGTAGCCTAGGGGCGAACTATGGCTACACCTTC | CASSLGANYGYTF
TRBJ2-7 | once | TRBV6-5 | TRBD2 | TGTGCCAGCAGCCAAGGACTAGTATACGAGCAGTACTTC | CASSQGLVYEQYF
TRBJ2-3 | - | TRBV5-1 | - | TGCGCCAGCAGCTTGACCCCCGGGGGGCAATCAGATACGCAGTATTTT | CASSLTPGGQSDTQYF
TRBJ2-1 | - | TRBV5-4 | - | TGTGCCAGCAGCCCGCCCCTCGGGAAAAGCTCCTACAATGAGCAGTTCTTC | CASSPPLGKSSYNEQFF
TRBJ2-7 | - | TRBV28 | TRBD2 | TGTGCCAGCAGATCTAGCGGGACCTCCCCCTACGAGCAGTACTTC | CASRSSGTSPYEQYF
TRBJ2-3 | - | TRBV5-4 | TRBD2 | TGTGCCAGCAGCCCCTGGACTAGCGGGGTTGGTGATACGCAGTATTTT | CASSPWTSGVGDTQYF
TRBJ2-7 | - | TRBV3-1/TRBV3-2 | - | TGTGCCAGCAGCCAAGAGGCCAGTCACTACGAGCAGTACTTC | CASSQEASHYEQYF
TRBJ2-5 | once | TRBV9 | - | TGTGCCAGCAGCGCCCAGGGAGGGGGTCGGGAGACCCAGTACTTC | CASSAQGGGRETQYF
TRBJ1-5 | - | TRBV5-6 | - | TGTGCCAGCAGCTTCACCGGGGGGCCGGGCAATCAGCCCCAGCATTTT | CASSFTGGPGNQPQHF
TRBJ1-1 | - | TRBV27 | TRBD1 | TGTGCCAGCGGACGGACAGGGCTAACTGAAGCTTTCTTT | CASGRTGLTEAFF
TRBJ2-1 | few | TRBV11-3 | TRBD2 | TGTGCCAGCAGCTTAGTGGGGACTAGCGGGTTTGACAATGAGCAGTTCTTC | CASSLVGTSGFDNEQFF
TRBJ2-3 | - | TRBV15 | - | TGTGCCACGAAGACAGGGAGGCACACAGATACGCAGTATTTT | CATKTGRHTDTQYF
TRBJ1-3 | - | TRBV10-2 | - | TGCGCCAGCAGACCAGGGAACTCTGGAAACACCATATATTTT | CASRPGNSGNTIYF
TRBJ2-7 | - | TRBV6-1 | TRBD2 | TGTGCCAGCAGTGAGCTAGCGGCTAGCTCCTACGAGCAGTACTTC | CASSELAASSYEQYF
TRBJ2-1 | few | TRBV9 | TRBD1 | TGTGCCAGCAGCGGGACAGGGGGGATTTGGACATCCTACAATGAGCAGTTCTTC | CASSGTGGIWTSYNEQFF
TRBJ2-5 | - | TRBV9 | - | TGTGCCAGCAGCGTACAAGAGTTGGAGACCCAGTACTTC | CASSVQELETQYF
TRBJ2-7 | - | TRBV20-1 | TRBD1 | TGCAGTGCTAGTCCGGGACAGGCCTCCTACGAGCAGTACTTC | CSASPGQASYEQYF
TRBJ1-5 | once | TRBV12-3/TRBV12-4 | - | TGTGCCAGCAGTTACCTAGGTCAGCCCCAGCATTTT | CASSYLGQPQHF
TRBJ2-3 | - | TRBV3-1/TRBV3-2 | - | TGTGCCAGCAGCCAAGTCTCGCGGAGCACAGATACGCAGTATTTT | CASSQVSRSTDTQYF
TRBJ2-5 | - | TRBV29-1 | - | TGCAGCGTCGGCGGGGAGACCCAGTACTTC | CSVGGETQYF
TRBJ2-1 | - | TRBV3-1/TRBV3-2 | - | TGTGCCAGCAGACCTGAGGGGGTGTTGAATGAGCAGTTCTTC | CASRPEGVLNEQFF
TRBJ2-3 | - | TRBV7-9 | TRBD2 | TGTGCCAGCAGCTTAGCTCTAGCGGGAGCAGCAGATACGCAGTATTTT | CASSLALAGAADTQYF
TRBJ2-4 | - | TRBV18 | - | TGTGCCAGCTCACCATACACGGGAGCCGGATTTTTAGCCAAAAACATTCAGTACTTC | CASSPYTGAGFLAKNIQYF